The T cell receptor beta chain under discussion was sequenced for a study of tumor-infiltrating lymphocytes in primary liver carcinoma. About the study: Roughly 3.65 to 8 million productive TCRbeta reads were obtained per sample, with similar numbers across tissue types. Study-level results: The 250 largest clones made up significantly more of tumor than blood repertoires (p = 0.039). Present in all five tumor regions were only about 7-25% of the top clones.

Co-extraction of RNA and DNA was performed on roughly 20-33 mg of unsorted bulk tissue. Every tumor contributed samples taken at five separate regions. Notes on this clonotype: What it recognizes is unknown. Germline and junction disagree at one end, which may indicate a read error.

Starting material of 500 ng total RNA yielded TCR beta cDNA via a constant-region primer. Slightly modified ARM-PCR served as the procedure for the TCR beta libraries. These libraries came from three rounds of nested multiplex PCR. MiXCR, applied by TCRdb to the multiplex PCR reads, yields one record per CDR3 protein. The sample contains around 78,000 distinct CDR3 sequences, 71% of which appear only once. This receptor was identified in a woman aged 60-70 years with primary liver carcinoma and hepatitis B virus infection. Sequenced: liver tumor tissue from sampling region 4. The subset: tumor region T4, right-lateral pole.

In DNA, the CDR3 is TGTGCCAGTAGCTTTTTTGGGGTAACGGGAGCCAATGAGCAGTTCTTC. Its protein product is CASSFFGVTGANEQFF. This chain connects TRBV5-4 to TRBJ2-1, with D tentatively TRBD2 (6 bases). The CDR3 is 16 amino acids. Per germline, CDR1 SGHNT and CDR2 YYREEE (reference sequence). Full variable domain (rest looked up from reference TRBV5-4 and TRBJ2-1): ETGVTQSPTHLIKTRGQQVTLRCSSQSGHNTVSWYQQALGQGPQFIFQYYREEENGRGNFPPRFSGLQFPNYSSELNVNALELDDSALYLCASSFFGVTGANEQFFGPGTRLTVL.